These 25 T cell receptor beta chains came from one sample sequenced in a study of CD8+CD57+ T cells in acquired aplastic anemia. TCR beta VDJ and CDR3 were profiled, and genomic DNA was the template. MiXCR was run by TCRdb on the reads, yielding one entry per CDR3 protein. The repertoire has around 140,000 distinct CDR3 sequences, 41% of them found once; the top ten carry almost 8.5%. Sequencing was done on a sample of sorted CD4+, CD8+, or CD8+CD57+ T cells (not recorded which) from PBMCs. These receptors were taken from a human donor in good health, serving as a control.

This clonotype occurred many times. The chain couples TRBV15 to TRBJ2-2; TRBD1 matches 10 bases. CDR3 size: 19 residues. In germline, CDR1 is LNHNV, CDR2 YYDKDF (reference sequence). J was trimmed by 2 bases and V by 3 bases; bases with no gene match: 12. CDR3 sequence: CATSSPPSGTGANTGELFF. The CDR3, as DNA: TGTGCCACCAGCAGCCCACCCTCCGGGACAGGGGCTAACACCGGGGAGCTGTTTTTT.

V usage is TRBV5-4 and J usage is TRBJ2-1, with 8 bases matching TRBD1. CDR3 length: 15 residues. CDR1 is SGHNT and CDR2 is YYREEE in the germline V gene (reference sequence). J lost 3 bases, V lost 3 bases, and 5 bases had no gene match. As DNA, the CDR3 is TGTGCCAGCAGCTCCCGGGACAGGCACTACAATGAGCAGTTCTTC. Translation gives CASSSRDRHYNEQFF. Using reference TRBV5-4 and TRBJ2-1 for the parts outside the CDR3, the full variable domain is ETGVTQSPTHLIKTRGQQVTLRCSSQSGHNTVSWYQQALGQGPQFIFQYYREEENGRGNFPPRFSGLQFPNYSSELNVNALELDDSALYLCASSSRDRHYNEQFFGPGTRLTVL.

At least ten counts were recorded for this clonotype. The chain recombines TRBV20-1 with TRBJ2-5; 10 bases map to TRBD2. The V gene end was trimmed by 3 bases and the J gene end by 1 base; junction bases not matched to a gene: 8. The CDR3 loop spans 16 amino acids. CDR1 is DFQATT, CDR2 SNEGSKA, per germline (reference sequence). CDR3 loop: CSASPLAGALQETQYF. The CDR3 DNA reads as TGCAGTGCTAGTCCTCTAGCGGGGGCCCTCCAAGAGACCCAGTACTTC.

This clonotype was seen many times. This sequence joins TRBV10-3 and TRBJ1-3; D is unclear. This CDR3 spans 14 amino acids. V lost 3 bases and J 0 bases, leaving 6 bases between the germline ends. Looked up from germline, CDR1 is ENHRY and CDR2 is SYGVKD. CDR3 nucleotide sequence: TGTGCCATCAGTGAAGTGATCTCTGGAAACACCATATATTTT. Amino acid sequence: CAISEVISGNTIYF.

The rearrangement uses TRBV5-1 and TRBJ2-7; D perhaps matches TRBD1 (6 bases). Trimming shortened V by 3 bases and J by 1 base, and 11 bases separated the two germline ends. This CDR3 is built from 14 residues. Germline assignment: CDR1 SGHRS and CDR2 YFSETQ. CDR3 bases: TGCGCCAGCAGCTACCTCGACAGGTCCTACGAGCAGTACTTC. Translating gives CASSYLDRSYEQYF.

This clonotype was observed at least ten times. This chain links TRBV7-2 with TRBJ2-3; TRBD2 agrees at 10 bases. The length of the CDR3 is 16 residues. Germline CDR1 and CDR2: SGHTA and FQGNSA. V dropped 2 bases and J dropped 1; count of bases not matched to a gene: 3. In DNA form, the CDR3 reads TGTGCCAGCAGCTTATCTAGCGGGGGTCGCACAGATACGCAGTATTTT. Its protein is CASSLSSGGRTDTQYF. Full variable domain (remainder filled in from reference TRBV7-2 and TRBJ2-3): GAGVSQSPSNKVTEKGKDVELRCDPISGHTALYWYRQSLGQGLEFLIYFQGNSAPDKSGLPSDRFSAERTGGSVSTLTIQRTQQEDSAVYLCASSLSSGGRTDTQYFGPGTRLTVL.

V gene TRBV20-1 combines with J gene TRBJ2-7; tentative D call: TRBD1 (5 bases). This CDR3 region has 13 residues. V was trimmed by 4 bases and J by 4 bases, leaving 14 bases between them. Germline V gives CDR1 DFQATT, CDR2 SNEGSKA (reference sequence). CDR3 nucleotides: TGCAGTGCTATACGACTCGACAGTTACGAGCAGTACTTC. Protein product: CSAIRLDSYEQYF.

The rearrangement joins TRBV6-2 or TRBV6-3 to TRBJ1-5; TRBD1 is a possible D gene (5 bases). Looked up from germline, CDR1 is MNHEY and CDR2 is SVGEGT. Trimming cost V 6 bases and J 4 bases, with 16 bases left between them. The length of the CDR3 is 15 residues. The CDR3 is CASSPRGGANQPQHF. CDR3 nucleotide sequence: TGTGCCAGCAGCCCCCGGGGAGGGGCAAATCAGCCCCAGCATTTT.

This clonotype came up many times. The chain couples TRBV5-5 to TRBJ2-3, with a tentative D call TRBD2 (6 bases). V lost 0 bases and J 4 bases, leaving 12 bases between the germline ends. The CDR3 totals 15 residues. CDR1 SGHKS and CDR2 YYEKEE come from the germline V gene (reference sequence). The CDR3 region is CASSLAASVADTQYF. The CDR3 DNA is TGTGCCAGCAGCTTGGCCGCTAGCGTGGCAGATACGCAGTATTTT.

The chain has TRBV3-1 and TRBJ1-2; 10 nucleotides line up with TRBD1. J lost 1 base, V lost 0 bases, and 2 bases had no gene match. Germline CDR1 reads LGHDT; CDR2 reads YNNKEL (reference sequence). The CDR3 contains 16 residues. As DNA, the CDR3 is TGTGCCAGCAGCCAAGATAGGACAGGGGGTAACTATGGCTACACCTTC. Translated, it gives CASSQDRTGGNYGYTF. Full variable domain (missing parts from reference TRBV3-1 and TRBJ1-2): DTAVSQTPKYLVTQMGNDKSIKCEQNLGHDTMYWYKQDSKKFLKIMFSYNNKELIINETVPNRFSPKSPDKAHLNLHINSLELGDSAVYFCASSQDRTGGNYGYTFGSGTRLTVV.

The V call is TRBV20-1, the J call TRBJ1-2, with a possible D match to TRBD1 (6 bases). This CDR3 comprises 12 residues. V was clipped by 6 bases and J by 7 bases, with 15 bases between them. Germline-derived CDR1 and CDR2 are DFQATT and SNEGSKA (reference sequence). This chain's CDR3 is CSAKQGVVGYTF. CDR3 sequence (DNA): TGCAGTGCGAAACAGGGAGTGGTTGGCTACACCTTC.

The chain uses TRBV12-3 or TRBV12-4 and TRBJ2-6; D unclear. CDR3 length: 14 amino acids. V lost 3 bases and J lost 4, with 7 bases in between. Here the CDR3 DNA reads TGTGCCAGCAGTTTCTCCACAGGGGCCAACGTCCTGACTTTC. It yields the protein CASSFSTGANVLTF.

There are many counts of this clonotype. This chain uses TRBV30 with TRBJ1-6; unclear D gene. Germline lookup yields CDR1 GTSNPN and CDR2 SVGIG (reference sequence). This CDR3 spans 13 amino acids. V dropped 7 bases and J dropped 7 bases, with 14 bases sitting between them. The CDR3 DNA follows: TGTGCCTCACGACGGCCAGGCAATTCACCCCTCCACTTT. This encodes CASRRPGNSPLHF.

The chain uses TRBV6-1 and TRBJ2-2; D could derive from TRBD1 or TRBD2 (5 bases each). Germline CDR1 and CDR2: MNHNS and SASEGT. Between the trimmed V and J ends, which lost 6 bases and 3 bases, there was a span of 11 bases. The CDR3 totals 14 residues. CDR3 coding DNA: TGTGCCAGCAGGCCGACGGGACACACCGGGGAGCTGTTTTTT. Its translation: CASRPTGHTGELFF.

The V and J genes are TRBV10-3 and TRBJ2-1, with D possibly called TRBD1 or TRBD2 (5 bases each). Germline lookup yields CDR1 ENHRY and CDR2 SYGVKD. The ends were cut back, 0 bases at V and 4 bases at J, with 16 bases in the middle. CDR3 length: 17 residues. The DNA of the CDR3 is TGTGCCATCAGTGAGTCGGGGTCAGGGCGGAGGTACAATGAGCAGTTCTTC. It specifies CAISESGSGRRYNEQFF.

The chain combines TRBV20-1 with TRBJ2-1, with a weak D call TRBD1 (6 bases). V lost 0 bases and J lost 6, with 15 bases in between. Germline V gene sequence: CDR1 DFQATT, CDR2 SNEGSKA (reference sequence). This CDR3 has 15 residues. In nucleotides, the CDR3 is TGCAGTGCTAGAGATAGAGGGGGAGCTCTCAATGAGCAGTTCTTC. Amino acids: CSARDRGGALNEQFF.

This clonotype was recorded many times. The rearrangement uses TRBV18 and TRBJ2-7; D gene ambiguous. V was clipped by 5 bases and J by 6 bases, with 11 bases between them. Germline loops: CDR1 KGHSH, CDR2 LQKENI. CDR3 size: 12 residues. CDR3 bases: TGTGCCAGCTCAAATACCTACGTCGAGCAGTACTTC. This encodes CASSNTYVEQYF.

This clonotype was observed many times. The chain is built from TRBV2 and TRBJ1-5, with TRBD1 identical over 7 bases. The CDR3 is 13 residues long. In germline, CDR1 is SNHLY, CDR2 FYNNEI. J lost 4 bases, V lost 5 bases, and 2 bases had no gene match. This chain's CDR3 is CASSTDRNQPQHF. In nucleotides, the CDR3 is TGTGCCAGCAGTACGGACAGGAATCAGCCCCAGCATTTT.

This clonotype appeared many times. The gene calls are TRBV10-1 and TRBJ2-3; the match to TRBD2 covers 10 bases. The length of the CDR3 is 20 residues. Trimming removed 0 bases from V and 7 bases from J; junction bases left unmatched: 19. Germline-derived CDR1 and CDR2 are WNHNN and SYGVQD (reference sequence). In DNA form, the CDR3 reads TGCGCCAGCAGTGAGTCGGTGGCGCGAGGTACTAGCGGGATGAGGAATACGCAGTATTTT. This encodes CASSESVARGTSGMRNTQYF.

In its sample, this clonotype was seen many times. In DNA, the CDR3 is TGTGCCAGCAGCCCAGCGGGGGCCGGGGAGCTGTTTTTT. Translation: CASSPAGAGELFF. The chain uses TRBV7-2 and TRBJ2-2; TRBD2 aligns across 8 bases. Germline V gene data show CDR1 as SGHTA and CDR2 as FQGNSA. This CDR3 has 13 residues. V trimming: 5 bases; J trimming: 6 bases; junction bases outside the gene matches: 2.

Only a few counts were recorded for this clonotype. The CDR3 is CAWSDYLGGTEAFF. DNA for the CDR3: TGTGCCTGGAGTGATTACTTGGGGGGCACTGAAGCTTTCTTT. The V call is TRBV30, the J call TRBJ1-1, with D perhaps TRBD1 (5 bases). V lost 1 base to trimming and J lost 4 bases, with 13 bases between them. The CDR3 spans 14 residues. Germline assignment: CDR1 GTSNPN and CDR2 SVGIG (reference sequence).

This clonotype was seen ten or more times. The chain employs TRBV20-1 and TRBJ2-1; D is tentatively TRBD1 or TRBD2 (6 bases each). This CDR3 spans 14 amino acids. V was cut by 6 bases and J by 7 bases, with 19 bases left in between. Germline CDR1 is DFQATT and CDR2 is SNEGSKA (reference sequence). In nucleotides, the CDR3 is TGCAGTGCAGGCCGGGGGCAGATGAGGAATGAGCAGTTCTTC. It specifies CSAGRGQMRNEQFF.

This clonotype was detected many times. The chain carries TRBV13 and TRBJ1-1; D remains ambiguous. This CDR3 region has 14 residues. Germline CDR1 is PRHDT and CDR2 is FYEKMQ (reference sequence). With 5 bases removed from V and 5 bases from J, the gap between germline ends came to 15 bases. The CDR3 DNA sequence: TGTGCCAGCAGCCCGACGCTCGGAAGGACTGAAGCTTTCTTT. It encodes CASSPTLGRTEAFF.

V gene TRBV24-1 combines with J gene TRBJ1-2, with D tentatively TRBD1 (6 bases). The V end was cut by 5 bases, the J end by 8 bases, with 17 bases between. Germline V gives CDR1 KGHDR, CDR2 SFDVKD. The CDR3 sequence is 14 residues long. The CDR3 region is CATSVKDSGVGYTF. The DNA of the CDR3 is TGTGCCACCAGTGTAAAGGACAGCGGGGTCGGCTACACCTTC.

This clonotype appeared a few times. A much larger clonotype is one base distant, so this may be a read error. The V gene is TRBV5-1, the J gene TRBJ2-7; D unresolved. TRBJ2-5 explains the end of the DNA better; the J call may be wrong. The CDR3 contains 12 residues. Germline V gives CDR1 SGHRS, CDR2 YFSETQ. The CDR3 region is CACSLTEKTQYF. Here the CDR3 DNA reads TGCGCCTGCAGCTTGACCGAAAAGACCCAGTACTTC.